This T cell receptor beta chain was recovered during a study of blood T cells in healthy people across ages. Per germline, CDR1 SGHAT and CDR2 FQNNGV. CDR3 length: 16 residues. J was trimmed by 0 bases and V by 3 bases; bases with no gene match: 7. It was with a sample-barcoded 5' primer and a J-beta primer mix that a second PCR of roughly 7 to 11 cycles was run. TCRdb re-called the 5' RACE reads through MiXCR, storing one row per CDR3 protein. The sample lists some 1,500,000 distinct CDR3 sequences; about 42% were seen once. The TCR comes from a woman between 18 and 29 years old in good health. V usage is TRBV11-2 and J usage is TRBJ2-7; 8 positions match TRBD2. Material for sequencing was blood. CDR3 region: CASSFSDSGISYEQYF. Here the CDR3 DNA reads TGTGCCAGCAGCTTCTCAGATAGCGGGATCTCCTACGAGCAGTACTTC.